The 2 T cell receptor beta chains below all came from one sample that was sequenced in a study of blood T cells in healthy people across ages. With a J-beta primer mix and a sample-barcoded 5' primer, a second PCR ran about 7 to 12 cycles. TCRdb re-derived calls from the 5' RACE reads in MiXCR, one entry per CDR3 protein. The sample has roughly 1,800,000 distinct CDR3 sequences, approximately 50% seen once. Sequencing was done on a sample of blood. The receptors here all came from a woman aged 40 to 50 in good health.

The chain employs TRBV5-1 and TRBJ1-1; 9 bases align to TRBD1. V shed 1 base and J 5 bases; nucleotides not matched to a gene: 9. The V gene's germline CDR1 is SGHRS and CDR2 YFSETQ. The CDR3 is 16 amino acids. This chain's CDR3 is CASSLNPGQGGTEAFF. The CDR3 DNA reads as TGCGCCAGCAGCTTGAACCCGGGACAGGGAGGGACTGAAGCTTTCTTT.

The CDR3 protein is CASSGYERRDEQFF. CDR3 nucleotides: TGTGCCAGCAGTGGGTACGAAAGGCGGGATGAGCAGTTCTTC. The chain carries TRBV2 and TRBJ2-1; D is perhaps TRBD2 (5 bases). V was trimmed by 4 bases and J by 8 bases, leaving 15 bases between them. The CDR3 covers 14 residues. The germline V gene has CDR1 SNHLY and CDR2 FYNNEI.